This T cell receptor (beta chain) was profiled in a study of spatial heterogeneity in lung cancer. V dropped 0 bases and J dropped 4 bases, with 8 bases sitting between them. Germline loops: CDR1 SGHDT, CDR2 YYEEEE. The length of the CDR3 is 14 residues. TCRdb re-called the 5' RACE reads with MiXCR, one entry per CDR3 protein. The sample shows some 16,000 distinct CDR3 sequences, about 6.7% of them seen only once. Findings and limits, study-wide: Intratumoral expanded alpha and beta TCR counts were found to track tumor mutation counts.

This clonotype was seen many times. What it recognizes is unknown. With the library built for alpha chains, this beta chain is off target and its frequency is not meaningful. Sample time point: sample taken at primary tumor resection. The donors were 72 patients with non-small cell lung cancer that was early-stage and untreated. Whole RNA was taken from tumor, nontumor lung or frozen PBMC; it was then sequenced unsorted. This TCR derives from a female donor with early-stage non-small cell lung cancer. The V call is TRBV5-6, the J call TRBJ1-5; D unclear. Sample: lung tumor tissue, taken at surgery. The CDR3 nucleotides are TGTGCCAGCAGCTTGGGTCGGCGGAATCAGCCCCAGCATTTT. It specifies CASSLGRRNQPQHF. The whole variable domain, remainder taken from reference TRBV5-6 and TRBJ1-5, is DAGVTQSPTHLIKTRGQQVTLRCSPKSGHDTVSWYQQALGQGPQFIFQYYEEEERQRGNFPDRFSGHQFPNYSSELNVNALLLGDSALYLCASSLGRRNQPQHFGDGTRLSIL.